This T cell receptor (beta chain) derives from a study of cytomegalovirus exposure and HLA in healthy donors. Study-level points and caveats: Across all donors, roughly uniform sequencing depth was an assumption of the presence/absence analyses.

All donors participated as healthy donors of bone marrow. V dropped 4 bases and J dropped 8; count of bases not matched to a gene: 12. CDR3 length: 15 residues. Germline CDR1 reads SGHRS; CDR2 reads YFSETQ. This clone was found a few times. Its matching antigen is unknown. Primers: 60 Vbeta forward and 13 Jbeta reverse. Profiled with immunoSEQ multiplex PCR; TCRdb holds only in-frame clones, not every one. This repertoire shows about 130,000 clones, roughly 85% found once; its top ten account for approximately 3.8%. Material: PBMCs. V gene TRBV5-1 combines with J gene TRBJ1-2; 9 bases line up with TRBD1. This sequence originates from a woman in her thirties or forties in good health and CMV-seropositive. CDR3 sequence reads: CASSPGDRAIGGYTF. As DNA, the CDR3 is TGCGCCAGCAGCCCCGGGGACAGGGCTATCGGGGGCTACACCTTC. Full variable domain (outside the CDR3, taken from reference TRBV5-1 and TRBJ1-2): KAGVTQTPRYLIKTRGQQVTLSCSPISGHRSVSWYQQTPGQGLQFLFEYFSETQRNKGNFPGRFSGRQFSNSRSEMNVSTLELGDSALYLCASSPGDRAIGGYTFGSGTRLTVV.